Listed here are 17 T cell receptor beta chains from one sample, sequenced in a study of shared clonotypes between healthy human individuals. Produced via immunoSEQ multiplex PCR; TCRdb's table is partial and in-frame only. The sample shows millions of clones, roughly 91% of them seen only once. CD45RO-negative, CCR7-positively selected cells formed the naive CD8 fraction, excluding terminally differentiated effector memory CD45RA+ cells. Sequencing was done on a sample of naive CD8+ T cells from PBMCs. These receptors all stem from a man in his late teens or twenties in good health. Some clones in this sample may be carry-over from other donors' samples.

The V gene is TRBV5-1, the J gene TRBJ2-3; D possibly corresponds to TRBD2 (5 bases). This CDR3 is 14 amino acids long. Between the trimmed V and J ends, which lost 2 bases and 1 base, there was a span of 8 bases. The V gene's germline CDR1 is SGHRS and CDR2 YFSETQ. Here the CDR3 reads CASSFYSGTDTQYF. CDR3 bases: TGCGCCAGCAGCTTTTATAGCGGCACAGATACGCAGTATTTT. Filled out from reference TRBV5-1 and TRBJ2-3, the complete variable domain reads KAGVTQTPRYLIKTRGQQVTLSCSPISGHRSVSWYQQTPGQGLQFLFEYFSETQRNKGNFPGRFSGRQFSNSRSEMNVSTLELGDSALYLCASSFYSGTDTQYFGPGTRLTVL.

The rearrangement links TRBV30 to TRBJ1-5; D remains unclear. The CDR3 covers 12 residues. Trimming took off 0 bases at V and 7 bases at J, with 7 bases between the two ends. The germline CDR1 and CDR2 sequences are GTSNPN and SVGIG (reference sequence). The CDR3 reads CAWSVLTQPQHF. The CDR3 nucleotides are TGTGCCTGGAGTGTACTAACCCAGCCCCAGCATTTT.

J is TRBJ2-2 and V is TRBV18, with D perhaps assigned TRBD1 or TRBD2 (5 bases each). Trimming shortened V by 4 bases and J by 1 base, and 16 bases separated the two germline ends. CDR1 KGHSH and CDR2 LQKENI come from the germline V gene. The CDR3 covers 17 residues. The CDR3 DNA reads TGTGCCAGCTCACAAGTACCGGGACGGAGGAACACCGGGGAGCTGTTTTTT. Protein product: CASSQVPGRRNTGELFF.

The rearrangement links TRBV9 to TRBJ1-1; D unresolved. V was pared by 3 bases and J by 0 bases, with 6 bases between. Per the germline V gene, CDR1 is SGDLS and CDR2 is YYNGEE. The CDR3 has 13 residues. The CDR3 sequence: CASSAVVNTEAFF. In DNA, the CDR3 is TGTGCCAGCAGCGCCGTGGTGAACACTGAAGCTTTCTTT.

The chain couples TRBV27 to TRBJ2-3, with TRBD2 matching over 8 bases. The germline V gene has CDR1 MNHEY and CDR2 SMNVEV (reference sequence). Trimming took 4 bases from V and 1 from J; bases not matched to a gene: 4. The CDR3 runs to 15 residues. For the CDR3, the DNA is TGTGCCAGCAGTTCGCTGACTAGCGGCACAGATACGCAGTATTTT. This sequence encodes CASSSLTSGTDTQYF.

This sequence joins TRBV7-3 and TRBJ2-1; 11 nucleotides agree with TRBD2. Looked up from germline, CDR1 is SGHTA and CDR2 is FQGTGA. This CDR3 comprises 15 residues. V lost 5 bases to trimming and J lost 6 bases; unmatched junction nucleotides: 6. The CDR3 region has the DNA TGTGCCAGCAGCCGGGGACTAGCGGCCTCCAATGAGCAGTTCTTC. Its translation is CASSRGLAASNEQFF.

As regards this clone: Other DNA variants within this sample encode the same CDR3. The chain joins TRBV6-5 to TRBJ2-5, with 7 bases fitting TRBD1. J gave up 3 bases and V 2 bases, and 0 bases lay outside the gene matches. CDR3 length: 13 residues. CDR1 and CDR2 from the germline V gene are MNHEY and SVGAGI. CDR3 amino acids: CASSYDREETQYF. CDR3 DNA sequence: TGTGCCAGCAGTTACGACAGGGAAGAGACCCAGTACTTC.

As to this clone: Additional DNA sequences in this sample encode the identical CDR3. The chain carries TRBV9 and TRBJ2-1; possible D gene TRBD2, 5 bases. V was trimmed by 0 bases and J by 5 bases, leaving 9 bases between them. The CDR3 length is 14 residues. The germline V gene encodes CDR1 SGDLS and CDR2 YYNGEE. CDR3: CASSVAGKDNEQFF. The CDR3 region has the DNA TGTGCCAGCAGCGTAGCGGGGAAAGACAATGAGCAGTTCTTC.

The rearrangement uses TRBV15 and TRBJ1-2, with 8 bases that match TRBD1. After removal of 4 bases from V and 0 bases from J, the junction contained 7 bases not matched to a gene. This CDR3 contains 16 residues. Germline values: CDR1 LNHNV, CDR2 YYDKDF (reference sequence). CDR3 DNA sequence: TGTGCCACCAGCAAAAGACAGGGGAGAGCTAACTATGGCTACACCTTC. Protein: CATSKRQGRANYGYTF.

The chain links TRBV11-3 to TRBJ2-7, with 13 bases aligning to TRBD2. V was clipped by 4 bases and J by 7 bases; unmatched bases: 7. This CDR3 is 15 amino acids long. Per the germline V gene, CDR1 is SGHNT and CDR2 is YENEEA. The CDR3 loop reads CASSYGLAGVGEQYF. The CDR3 DNA sequence: TGTGCCAGCAGCTACGGACTAGCGGGAGTGGGGGAGCAGTACTTC.

With respect to this clone: Other DNA variants within this sample encode the same CDR3. This chain uses TRBV9 with TRBJ2-7; D might be TRBD1 (6 bases). Germline-derived CDR1 and CDR2 are SGDLS and YYNGEE. Trimming removed 0 bases at V and 2 bases at J, with 9 bases between. CDR3 length: 14 amino acids. CDR3 nucleotides: TGTGCCAGCAGCGTAGCAGGGGTGCCCTACGAGCAGTACTTC. Its translation is CASSVAGVPYEQYF. The variable domain in full, with the rest retrieved from reference TRBV9 and TRBJ2-7, is DSGVTQTPKHLITATGQRVTLRCSPRSGDLSVYWYQQSLDQGLQFLIQYYNGEERAKGNILERFSAQQFPDLHSELNLSSLELGDSALYFCASSVAGVPYEQYFGPGTRLTVT.

The chain has TRBV27 and TRBJ2-7; 7 nucleotides agree with TRBD1. V gave up 5 bases and J gave up 2 bases; unmatched junction bases: 12. The CDR3 covers 16 residues. The germline V gene has CDR1 MNHEY and CDR2 SMNVEV (reference sequence). The chain's CDR3 is CASSPRDSYFPYEQYF. The CDR3 DNA reads as TGTGCCAGCAGTCCCCGGGACAGCTATTTCCCCTACGAGCAGTACTTC.

The rearrangement joins TRBV19 to TRBJ2-7; 8 positions agree with TRBD2. The CDR3 totals 12 residues. The V gene's germline CDR1 is LNHDA and CDR2 SQIVND (reference sequence). V dropped 5 bases and J dropped 3; count of bases not matched to a gene: 0. The CDR3 here is CASSLAGYEQYF. In nucleotides, the CDR3 is TGTGCCAGTAGTCTAGCGGGCTACGAGCAGTACTTC.

The J gene is TRBJ2-1, the V gene TRBV5-4, with 12 bases identical to TRBD2. V trimming: 4 bases; J trimming: 4 bases; junction bases outside the gene matches: 3. Germline-derived CDR1 and CDR2 are SGHNT and YYREEE (reference sequence). The CDR3 spans 15 residues. As DNA, the CDR3 is TGTGCCAGCAGCGTTCTAGCGGGGGGGTACAATGAGCAGTTCTTC. Its protein product is CASSVLAGGYNEQFF.

This sequence joins TRBV4-1 and TRBJ2-5; TRBD2 matches 7 bases. The CDR3 runs to 14 residues. Germline V gives CDR1 MGHRA, CDR2 YSYEKL. With 5 bases clipped from V and 2 bases from J, the junction kept 5 bases outside the gene matches. CDR3 nucleotide sequence: TGCGCCAGCAGCACCCGGACTAGTCAAGAGACCCAGTACTTC. It translates to CASSTRTSQETQYF.

The chain is built from TRBV7-2 and TRBJ2-1; unclear D gene. This CDR3 has 16 residues. CDR1 and CDR2 (germline): SGHTA, FQGNSA. V was trimmed by 0 bases and J by 9 bases, leaving 18 bases between them. The CDR3 protein is CASSLALLVPYGEQFF. CDR3 coding DNA: TGTGCCAGCAGCTTAGCCCTCCTAGTCCCGTACGGTGAGCAGTTCTTC.

The chain joins TRBV20-1 to TRBJ2-1; D is unresolved. Germline CDR1 DFQATT, CDR2 SNEGSKA (reference sequence). This CDR3 has 11 residues. V lost 5 bases to trimming and J lost 5 bases, with 7 bases between them. The chain's CDR3 is CSAYEDNEQFF. CDR3 sequence (DNA): TGCAGTGCTTATGAAGACAATGAGCAGTTCTTC.